The sequence of this TCR beta chain was determined in a study of T-cell reconstitution after alpha-beta-depleted transplantation in children listed by TCRdb under 2016. About the full investigation: Using TCR repertoire profiling, the study quantitatively followed how T-cell immune reconstitution unfolded in children after TCRalphabeta/CD19-depleted allogeneic hematopoietic cell transplantation.

V is pared back by 0 bases and J by 0 bases, with 12 bases lying between the germline termini. From the cysteine through the phenylalanine, the CDR3 covers 17 amino acids. The only DNA kept is the CDR3, 51 bases in frame from the first base. Taken from the germline V gene, the CDR1 and CDR2 loops are LGHNA and YNFKEQ. Library preparation was by PCR. This sample was sequenced with an Illumina HiSeq 2500. TCR libraries were prepared with molecular barcoding, using unique molecular identifiers to normalize TCRbeta repertoire quantification. TCRdb reprocessed the public reads (quality trimming at Q25 with fastp, clone calling with MiXCR) and kept in-frame beta chains. Each record represents a unique CDR3 protein, reported with the most common genes and DNA among its rows. The sample includes approximately 89,000 distinct CDR3 sequences, with 15% to 17% observed a single time. The leading ten clones occupy about 18% of the sample.

Results and caveats for the whole study, not just this receptor: The apparently early recovery of alphabetaT-cell counts about two months after transplant reportedly depended on only several hundred rapidly expanded clones that came from non-depleted graft cells. In some patients, the high TCRbeta diversity seen at day 60 was put down to recipient T cells and intrathymic progenitors that had survived conditioning. Over the following months the frequencies of hyperexpanded clones went down, and after one year T-cell counts and TCRbeta diversity were mostly credited to newly produced T cells.

In this sample, this clonotype turned up a few times. Its antigen target is currently unknown. No clone much larger than this one lies a single base away; base qualities are absent. The treatment or condition label for this specimen denotes: allogeneic hematopoietic cell transplantation with graft depleted of TCRalphabeta T cells and CD19 B cells. The transplant recipients were children given TCRalphabeta/CD19-depleted allogeneic hematopoietic cell grafts. The TCR was taken from a male patient under 10 years old who had a stem cell transplant for acute lymphoblastic leukemia, so the T cells may come from the graft donor. The V gene is TRBV4-2 and the J gene is TRBJ2-1; TRBD2 is possibly the D segment (5 matching bases). Specimen: PBMCs, mostly from graft donor cells, collected 180 days after TCRalphabeta/CD19-depleted stem cell transplant. The CDR3 here reads CASSQDVSGSSYNEQFF. The nucleotides are TGTGCCAGCAGCCAAGATGTCAGCGGTAGCTCCTACAATGAGCAGTTCTTC.